These T cell receptor beta chains were read from a single sample in a study of post-analysis software for immune sequencing data. MiXCR was run by TCRdb on the PCR reads, yielding one entry per CDR3 protein. The repertoire includes under 900,000 distinct CDR3 sequences, around 53% of them detected once, and roughly 4.4% sits in the top ten. The sequencing sample was made of blood. These receptors came from a girl between 5 and 17 years old with multiple sclerosis. CDR3s include the opening cysteine and the closing phenylalanine or tryptophan. D genes are given only for firm matches. Size is stated for part of the rows, as once, few or many counts, or as a class when the clone is expanded.

V gene	D gene	J gene	clone size	CDR3 DNA	CDR3 protein
TRBV20-1	TRBD2	TRBJ2-7	few	TGCAGTGCCCCAGGACTAGCGGGATCCGCCGAGCAGTACTTC	CSAPGLAGSAEQYF
TRBV5-1	TRBD2	TRBJ2-7	.	TGCGCCAGCAGCGCCGGACTAGCGGGATTCGAGCAGTACTTC	CASSAGLAGFEQYF
TRBV20-1	TRBD2	TRBJ2-5	.	TGCAGTGCTCAAGCGGTAGCGGGAGATGAGACCCAGTACTTC	CSAQAVAGDETQYF
TRBV6-5	TRBD1	TRBJ2-7	few	TGTGCCAGCAGTTATTTATGGGACAGGGGGCTAAACCTCTCCTACGAGCAGTACTTC	CASSYLWDRGLNLSYEQYF
TRBV7-6	TRBD1	TRBJ2-1	.	TGTGCCAGCAGCGAGACAGGGGGCGCGCACAATGAGCAGTTCTTC	CASSETGGAHNEQFF
TRBV12-3/TRBV12-4	TRBD1	TRBJ1-5	.	TGTGCCAGCAGCGCAGACAGGGATGATCAGCCCCAGCATTTT	CASSADRDDQPQHF
TRBV27	.	TRBJ1-1	few	TGTGCCAGCAGTTTGACACTGAACACTGAAGCTTTCTTT	CASSLTLNTEAFF
TRBV12-3/TRBV12-4	.	TRBJ2-1	.	TGTGCCAGCAGTTTAGGGGGGAACGTCCCCAATGAGCAGTTCTTC	CASSLGGNVPNEQFF
TRBV24-1	.	TRBJ2-7	once	TGTGCCACCAGTGATTTACCCCTGACAAGTCCCTACGAGCAGTACTTC	CATSDLPLTSPYEQYF
TRBV6-2/TRBV6-3	TRBD2	TRBJ2-2	.	TGTGCCAGCAGTTACTCAAATAGCGGGGAGCGGTTTTTT	CASSYSNSGERFF
TRBV12-3/TRBV12-4	.	TRBJ2-1	.	TGTGCCAGCAGTCCCTCACAGTCTAATGAGCAGTTCTTC	CASSPSQSNEQFF
TRBV13	TRBD1	TRBJ2-7	.	TGTGCCAGCAGCTTCGCAGGGACAGGGGGCTCCTTCTCCTACGAGCAGTACTTC	CASSFAGTGGSFSYEQYF
TRBV5-5	TRBD1	TRBJ2-1	.	TGTGCCAGCAGGACCCAGGGGGTATCCTACAATGAGCAGTTCTTC	CASRTQGVSYNEQFF
TRBV5-1	.	TRBJ2-3	.	TGCGCCAGCAGCTTGAGTCTAGCGGCGACAGGTACGCAGTATTTT	CASSLSLAATGTQYF
TRBV29-1	.	TRBJ2-1	.	TGCAGCGTTGCCCGAGGGGGGGCGACCTACAATGAGCAGTTCTTC	CSVARGGATYNEQFF
TRBV29-1	.	TRBJ1-5	once	TGCAGCGTTGAAGGGGGACGGGGTCAGCCCCAGCATTTT	CSVEGGRGQPQHF
TRBV29-1	.	TRBJ1-2	.	TGCAGCGTTGATGACCTAGACAGACAAGGGGCGGGCTACACCTTC	CSVDDLDRQGAGYTF
TRBV29-1	.	TRBJ2-7	few	TGCAGCGTTCAACTGAGGGAGAGAACCTACGAGCAGTACTTC	CSVQLRERTYEQYF
TRBV5-5	.	TRBJ1-1	.	TGTGCCAGCAGCTTGCTGGACACTGAAGCTTTCTTT	CASSLLDTEAFF
TRBV20-1	.	TRBJ2-5	.	TGCAGTGCTATGCGGTCACATCAAGAGACCCAGTACTTC	CSAMRSHQETQYF
TRBV20-1	TRBD2	TRBJ2-7	.	TGCAGTGCTCTACTAGCGGAAAAGAGCTCCTACGAGCAGTACTTC	CSALLAEKSSYEQYF
TRBV10-1	.	TRBJ2-2	.	TGCGCCAGCAGTGACAGGGAGAGCGGGGAGCTGTTTTTT	CASSDRESGELFF
TRBV4-1	.	TRBJ1-2	.	TGCGCCAGCAGCCAAGATCCGGGGAACTATGGCTACACCTTC	CASSQDPGNYGYTF
TRBV5-6	TRBD1	TRBJ2-7	few	TGTGCCAGCAGCTTCGGGGCAGGGGGCTCCTCCTACGAGCAGTACTTC	CASSFGAGGSSYEQYF
TRBV15	TRBD2	TRBJ2-1	.	TGTGCCACCAGCGGGAGGGGAGGAGCCCACAATGAGCAGTTCTTC	CATSGRGGAHNEQFF
TRBV20-1	.	TRBJ1-2	few	TGCAGTGCTAGGACCGCAGTTACTTATGGCTACACCTTC	CSARTAVTYGYTF
TRBV6-2/TRBV6-3	TRBD2	TRBJ2-5	.	TGTGCCAGCAGTTACTCGAGGGGGCGAGTAGCGGGGGTCGGGGAGACCCAGTACTTC	CASSYSRGRVAGVGETQYF
TRBV5-1	.	TRBJ2-7	.	TGCGCCAGCAGCTTGGCGGGGAGGACTACCTACGAGCAGTACTTC	CASSLAGRTTYEQYF
TRBV4-1	TRBD2	TRBJ2-7	few	TGCGCCAGCAGCCAAGATCCAGCGGGGGTCAACGAGCAGTACTTC	CASSQDPAGVNEQYF
TRBV6-4	TRBD2	TRBJ2-6	.	TGTGCCAGCAGTGACTCGGCTAGCGGTAGCTCTGGGGCCAACGTCCTGACTTTC	CASSDSASGSSGANVLTF
TRBV12-3/TRBV12-4	.	TRBJ1-2	few	TGTGCCAGCAGTCCCCACTACTATGGCTACACCTTC	CASSPHYYGYTF
TRBV20-1	.	TRBJ2-1	.	TGCAGTGCTAGTCCTTTCCTGCCGGCTCGACGTTGGGACAATGAGCAGTTCTTC	CSASPFLPARRWDNEQFF
TRBV10-2	TRBD2	TRBJ2-4	.	TGCGCCAGCAGTGATCATAGCGGGATTCTGACTTTTTTAGCCAAAAACATTCAGTACTTC	CASSDHSGILTFLAKNIQYF
TRBV29-1	.	TRBJ1-2	.	TGCAGCGTTCGACACTATGGCTACACCTTC	CSVRHYGYTF
TRBV5-6	TRBD1	TRBJ1-2	.	TGTGCCAGCAGCCCGATGGGACAGAACCCTAACTATGGCTACACCTTC	CASSPMGQNPNYGYTF
TRBV20-1	TRBD1	TRBJ2-7	.	TGCAGTGCTTCACCGAGTTGGACAGGGCGTCAGAGCTCCTACAATGAGCAGTACTTC	CSASPSWTGRQSSYNEQYF
TRBV9	.	TRBJ2-5	.	TGTGCCAGCAGCGTAGACGGGGTCGAGACCCAGTACTTC	CASSVDGVETQYF
TRBV5-1	TRBD1	TRBJ2-1	.	TGCGCCAGCAGCTCGTCGCCGGGACAGGTCAGGGATGAGCAGTTCTTC	CASSSSPGQVRDEQFF
TRBV10-3	TRBD1	TRBJ2-7	.	TGTGCCATCAGTGGGTACAGGGGGGTAGCCGAGCAGTACTTC	CAISGYRGVAEQYF
TRBV7-3	.	TRBJ2-1	.	TGTGCCAGCAGCTTAACCATCGGGTCCGAACAGTTCTTC	CASSLTIGSEQFF
TRBV7-7	.	TRBJ2-5	few	TGTGCTAGCAGCTCAGGCCGAGGCGGGCAAGAGACCCAGTACTTC	CASSSGRGGQETQYF
TRBV14	.	TRBJ1-1	.	TGTGCCAGCAGCCAAGAAGAGGGGGTCACTGAAGCTTTCTTT	CASSQEEGVTEAFF
TRBV7-9	TRBD1	TRBJ1-2	.	TGTGCCAGCAGCTTATCGACCGGGGACAGGGTCGGCTACACCTTC	CASSLSTGDRVGYTF
TRBV20-1	.	TRBJ2-5	.	TGCAGTGCTAGAGATGTTCGAGCTAACCAAGAGACCCAGTACTTC	CSARDVRANQETQYF
TRBV4-1	TRBD2	TRBJ2-1	.	TGCGCCAGCAGCCCCTTGGACCGGGGGGGTCTCTACAATGAGCAGTTCTTC	CASSPLDRGGLYNEQFF
TRBV5-1	.	TRBJ2-7	.	TGCGCCAGCAGCTTGGTGGCAGGGGATATCTACGAGCAGTACTTC	CASSLVAGDIYEQYF
TRBV18	.	TRBJ1-4	.	TGTGCCAGCTCACCCCTGGCAGGGACAAGAGAAAAACTGTTTTTT	CASSPLAGTREKLFF
TRBV7-9	TRBD2	TRBJ2-1	.	TGTGCCAGCAGCCCTGTCATCCCTAGCGGGAGTTACAATGAGCAGTTCTTC	CASSPVIPSGSYNEQFF